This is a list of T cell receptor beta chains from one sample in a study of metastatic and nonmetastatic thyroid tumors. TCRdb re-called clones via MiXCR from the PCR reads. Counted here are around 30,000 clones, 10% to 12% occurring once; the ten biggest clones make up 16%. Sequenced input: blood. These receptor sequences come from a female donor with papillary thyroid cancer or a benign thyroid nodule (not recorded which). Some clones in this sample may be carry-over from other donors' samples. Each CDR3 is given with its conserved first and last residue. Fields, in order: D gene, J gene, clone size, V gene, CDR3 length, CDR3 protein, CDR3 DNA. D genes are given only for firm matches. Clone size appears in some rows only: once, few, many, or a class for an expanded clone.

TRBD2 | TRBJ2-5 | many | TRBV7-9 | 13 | CASSMGLAGTQYF | TGTGCCAGCAGCATGGGACTAGCTGGGACCCAGTACTTC
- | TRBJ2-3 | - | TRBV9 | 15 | CASSVRDTYTDTQYF | TGTGCCAGCAGCGTCCGGGACACCTACACAGATACGCAGTATTTT
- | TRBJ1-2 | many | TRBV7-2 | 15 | CASSPRPDRLEGYTF | TGTGCCAGCAGCCCACGGCCCGACAGGTTAGAAGGCTACACCTTC
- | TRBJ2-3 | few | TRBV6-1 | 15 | CASSETAGITDTQYF | TGTGCCAGCAGTGAAACGGCAGGGATCACAGATACGCAGTATTTT
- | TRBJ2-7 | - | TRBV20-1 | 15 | CSADSSGPYSYEHYF | TGCAGTGCTGACAGTAGCGGTCCTTACTCCTACGAGCATTACTTC
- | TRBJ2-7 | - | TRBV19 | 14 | CASSIALTIHEQYF | TGTGCCAGTAGTATAGCCTTGACTATCCACGAGCAGTACTTC
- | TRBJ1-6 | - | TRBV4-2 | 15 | CASSQDQFYNSPLHF | TGTGCCAGCAGCCAAGATCAGTTTTATAATTCACCCCTCCACTTT
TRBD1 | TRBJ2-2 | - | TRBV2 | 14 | CASSIQGANGELFF | TGTGCCAGCAGTATCCAGGGGGCTAACGGGGAGCTGTTTTTT
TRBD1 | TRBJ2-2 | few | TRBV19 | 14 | CASSMGTGTGELFF | TGTGCCAGTAGTATGGGGACAGGGACCGGGGAGCTGTTTTTT
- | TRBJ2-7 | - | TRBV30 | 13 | CADGRGALNEQYF | TGTGCCGATGGGCGAGGGGCGCTTAACGAGCAGTACTTC
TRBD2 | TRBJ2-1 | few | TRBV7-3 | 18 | CASSFTNPLAGERNEQFF | TGTGCCAGCAGCTTCACCAACCCTTTAGCGGGGGAACGCAATGAGCAGTTCTTC
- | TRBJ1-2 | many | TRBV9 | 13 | CASSVAYSYGYTF | TGTGCCAGCAGCGTAGCTTACAGCTATGGCTACACCTTC
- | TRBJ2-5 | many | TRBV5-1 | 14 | CASSFGREQETQYF | TGCGCCAGCAGCTTCGGACGTGAACAAGAGACCCAGTACTTC
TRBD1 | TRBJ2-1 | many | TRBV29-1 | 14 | CSGRGTGESNEQFF | TGCAGCGGGAGGGGGACAGGGGAGAGCAATGAGCAGTTCTTC
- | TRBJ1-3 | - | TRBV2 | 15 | CASSDRSGQRNTIYF | TGTGCCAGCAGTGATAGGAGCGGACAGAGAAACACCATATATTTT
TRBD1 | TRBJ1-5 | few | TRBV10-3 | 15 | CAISDDGTGVLPQHF | TGTGCCATCAGCGACGACGGGACAGGGGTTCTGCCCCAGCATTTT
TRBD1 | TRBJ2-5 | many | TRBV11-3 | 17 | CASSSLDQGQGKETQYF | TGTGCCAGCAGCTCGTTAGACCAGGGACAGGGTAAAGAGACCCAGTACTTC
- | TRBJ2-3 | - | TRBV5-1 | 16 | CASSLAGGRGADTQYF | TGTGCCAGCAGCCTGGCAGGGGGAAGGGGGGCAGATACACAGTATTTT
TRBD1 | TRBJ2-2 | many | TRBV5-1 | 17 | CASSLAPGQGSTGELFF | TGCGCCAGCAGCTTGGCCCCGGGACAGGGAAGCACCGGGGAGCTGTTTTTT
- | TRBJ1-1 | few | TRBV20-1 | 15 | CSATDPLTVNTEAFF | TGCAGTGCTACCGACCCGCTGACGGTGAACACTGAAGCTTTCTTT
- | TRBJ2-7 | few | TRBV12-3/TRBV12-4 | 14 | CASSAQGGIGEQYF | TGTGCCAGCAGTGCACAGGGTGGGATTGGGGAGCAGTACTTC
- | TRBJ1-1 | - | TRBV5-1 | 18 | CASSFFGPGTGGSTEAFF | -
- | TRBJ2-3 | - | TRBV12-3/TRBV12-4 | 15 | CASSEGPRNVDTQYF | TGTGCCAGCAGCGAGGGACCCCGGAATGTAGATACGCAGTATTTT
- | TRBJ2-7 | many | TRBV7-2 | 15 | CASTSGGLTSYEQYF | TGTGCCAGCACCTCTGGAGGACTAACTTCCTACGAGCAGTACTTC
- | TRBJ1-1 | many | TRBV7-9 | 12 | CASSLSSGIAFF | TGTGCCAGCAGCCTCTCATCGGGGATTGCTTTCTTT
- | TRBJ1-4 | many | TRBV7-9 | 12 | CTSSKPGEKLFF | TGTACCAGCAGCAAGCCCGGGGAAAAACTGTTTTTT
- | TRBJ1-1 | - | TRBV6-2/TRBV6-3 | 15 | CASREVGKEITEAFF | TGTGCCAGCAGAGAAGTGGGGAAAGAGATCACTGAAGCTTTCTTT
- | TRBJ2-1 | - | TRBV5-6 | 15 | CASSFRARLYNEQFF | TGTGCCAGCAGCTTCCGGGCCAGACTATACAATGAGCAGTTCTTC
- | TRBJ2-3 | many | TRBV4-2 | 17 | CASSPGNRGILEDTQYF | TGTGCCAGCAGCCCGGGGAACCGAGGAATATTAGAAGATACGCAGTATTTT
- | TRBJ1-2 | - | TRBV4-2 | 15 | CASSQEIQGSYGYTF | TGTGCCAGCAGCCAAGAGATCCAGGGATCTTATGGCTACACCTTC
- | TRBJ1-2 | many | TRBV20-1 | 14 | CSARRHRGGDGYTF | TGCAGTGCTAGACGCCATCGGGGGGGCGATGGCTACACCTTC
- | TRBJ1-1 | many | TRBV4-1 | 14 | CASSQGDRNTEAFF | TGCGCCAGCAGCCAAGGAGACAGGAACACTGAAGCTTTCTTT
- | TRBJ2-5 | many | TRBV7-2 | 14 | CASSGRGWGETQYF | TGTGCCAGCAGCGGCAGGGGATGGGGAGAGACCCAGTACTTC
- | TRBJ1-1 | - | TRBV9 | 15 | CASSSSTGTNTEASF | TGTGCCAGCAGCTCATCGACAGGTACCAACACTGAAGCTTCCTTT
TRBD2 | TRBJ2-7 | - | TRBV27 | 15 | CASSQPLAGSYEQYF | TGTGCCAGCAGCCAACCACTAGCGGGGTCCTACGAGCAGTACTTC
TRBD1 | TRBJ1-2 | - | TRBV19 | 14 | CASSILGQENGYTF | TGTGCCAGTAGTATATTGGGACAGGAGAACGGCTACACCTTC
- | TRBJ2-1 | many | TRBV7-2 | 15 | CASSRGEAGYNEQFF | TGTGCCAGCAGCCGTGGGGAGGCGGGGTACAATGAGCAGTTCTTC
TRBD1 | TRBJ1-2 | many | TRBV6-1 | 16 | CASSSGTDRIHYGYTF | TGTGCCAGCAGCTCCGGGACAGATCGCATACACTATGGCTACACCTTC
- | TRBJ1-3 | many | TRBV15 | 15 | CATSRDRISGNTIYF | TGTGCCACCAGCAGGGACCGTATCTCTGGAAACACCATATATTTT
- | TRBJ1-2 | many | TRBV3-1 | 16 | CASSREGRLTFYGYTF | TGTGCCAGCAGCCGGGAGGGGCGGCTTACTTTCTATGGCTACACCTTC